The present T cell receptor beta chain was sequenced within a study of blood T cell repertoires in COVID-19. As for the study in general: Acute and convalescent COVID-19 samples came from the United States, Italy and Spain. Sources were T cells, B-cell-depleted T cells, or PBMCs; the material itself was cDNA or gDNA.

In its sample, this clone was seen once. The V end was cut by 0 bases, the J end by 6 bases, with 6 bases between. Germline CDR1 is LGHDT and CDR2 is YNNKEL (reference sequence). This CDR3 region has 13 residues. In the study's own analysis: Estimates of nucleated cell counts were drawn from the amplification of reference gene primers. TCRdb keeps only in-frame clones here, not all; method: immunoSEQ multiplex PCR. That table is the source of V, J and clone size, and D and trimming were worked out from the DNA. The sample includes around 310,000 clones, around nine tenths seen only once; the top ten take roughly 4.1%.

This clonotype originated in a woman aged 45-59 years with active or convalescent COVID-19. The V and J genes are TRBV3-1 (or the pseudogene TRBV3-2) and TRBJ1-5, with D unclear. Sequenced sample: peripheral blood. The CDR3 region has the DNA TGTGCCAGCAGCCAAGATACGGTTCAGCCCCAGCATTTT. Its protein is CASSQDTVQPQHF.